The 7 T cell receptor beta chains below all came from one sample that was sequenced in a study of cytomegalovirus exposure and HLA in healthy donors. It was with 60 Vbeta and 13 Jbeta primers that the PCR ran. Profiling relied on immunoSEQ multiplex PCR, and the TCRdb table lists in-frame clones only, not all of them. The data hold just over 200,000 clones, with more than 65% observed a single time. Material: PBMCs. These receptors were obtained from a man aged 50 or older in good health and CMV-seronegative.

This rearrangement joins TRBV11-3 to TRBJ2-5; D possibly corresponds to TRBD2 (5 bases). With 0 bases removed from V and 7 bases from J, the gap between germline ends came to 9 bases. Germline-derived CDR1 and CDR2 are SGHNT and YENEEA. This CDR3 comprises 13 residues. CDR3 in amino acids: CASSLDREGTQYF. The CDR3 DNA is TGTGCCAGCAGCTTAGATCGGGAAGGGACCCAGTACTTC.

This clone appeared a single time. The V gene is TRBV30, the J gene TRBJ2-5; 8 nucleotides line up with TRBD1. The end of the DNA is better explained by TRBJ2-7, so the J call may be wrong. The CDR3 has 16 residues. Germline V gives CDR1 GTSNPN, CDR2 SVGIG (reference sequence). CDR3 nucleotides: TGTGCCTGGAGCCGACACCCACAGGGGGTGAGAGACGAGCAGTACTTC. Translating gives CAWSRHPQGVRDEQYF.

The rearrangement links TRBV5-4 to TRBJ1-6; D is unresolved. The germline CDR1 and CDR2 sequences are SGHNT and YYREEE (reference sequence). Trimming pared 7 bases from V and 4 bases from J, leaving 9 bases between. This CDR3 is 13 amino acids long. The CDR3 region is CASGTEYNSPLHF. CDR3 DNA: TGTGCCAGCGGAACAGAGTATAATTCACCCCTCCACTTT.

The CDR3 loop is CASRQGETTNEKLFF. For the CDR3, the DNA is TGTGCCAGCAGACAGGGGGAGACAACTAATGAAAAACTGTTTTTT. V is TRBV6-1 and J is TRBJ1-4; 8 bases agree with TRBD1. Germline CDR1 is MNHNS and CDR2 is SASEGT. Germline trimming cut 6 bases from V and 0 bases from J; bases unmatched to any gene: 3. The CDR3 contains 15 residues.

J is TRBJ2-5 and V is TRBV6-1, with 7 bases matching TRBD1. Trimming removed 4 bases from V and 1 base from J; junction bases left unmatched: 6. Looked up from germline, CDR1 is MNHNS and CDR2 is SASEGT. CDR3 length: 15 residues. The CDR3 reads CASSGSGGAQETQYF. In DNA, the CDR3 is TGTGCCAGCAGTGGTTCAGGGGGTGCCCAAGAGACCCAGTACTTC.

V and J are TRBV9 and TRBJ2-7, with 7 bases lining up with TRBD2. CDR1 SGDLS and CDR2 YYNGEE come from the germline V gene. This CDR3 is 17 amino acids long. The ends lost 5 bases at V and 0 bases at J; junction bases unmatched: 14. CDR3 coding DNA: TGTGCCAGCAGTCGTAGGTCCCTAGCGGCTAGCTCCTACGAGCAGTACTTC. Its translation: CASSRRSLAASSYEQYF.

The J gene is TRBJ2-7, the V gene TRBV19; the match to TRBD1 covers 7 bases. The CDR3 runs 15 residues. Germline lookup yields CDR1 LNHDA and CDR2 SQIVND (reference sequence). With 6 bases clipped from V and 2 bases from J, the junction kept 10 bases outside the gene matches. CDR3 in amino acids: CASSAGGSHTYEQYF. CDR3 DNA: TGTGCCAGTAGCGCAGGGGGAAGTCATACCTACGAGCAGTACTTC.